This T cell receptor beta chain was recovered during a study of T cells expressing NK-cell markers. Study as a whole: One of eight sequenced donors was HCMV-seronegative; the other seven were seropositive. Study-level points and caveats: Where several donors were concerned, these clonotypes also led the CD3+CD56-NKG2C+ fraction.

The V gene's germline CDR1 is DFQATT and CDR2 SNEGSKA (reference sequence). This CDR3 has 15 residues. Comments on this clonotype: Its antigen is not identified.

The TCR beta cDNA came from 5'RACE template switching with UMIs. TCRdb re-called the 5' RACE reads, yielding one record per CDR3 amino acid sequence without DNA. Recorded here are hundreds of thousands of distinct CDR3 sequences; the top ten clones represent 6% to 8%. Sequenced input: blood T cells: a sorted CD56 or NKG2C T cell subset, CD4+ or CD8+ T cells, or bulk PBMC T cells (not recorded which). The V gene is TRBV20-1, the J gene TRBJ2-1; TCRdb reports TRBD1, a call that lacks DNA to check it against. The source of this sequence is a woman between 18 and 69 years old in good health. CDR3 protein: CSASPEGRGGNEQFF.